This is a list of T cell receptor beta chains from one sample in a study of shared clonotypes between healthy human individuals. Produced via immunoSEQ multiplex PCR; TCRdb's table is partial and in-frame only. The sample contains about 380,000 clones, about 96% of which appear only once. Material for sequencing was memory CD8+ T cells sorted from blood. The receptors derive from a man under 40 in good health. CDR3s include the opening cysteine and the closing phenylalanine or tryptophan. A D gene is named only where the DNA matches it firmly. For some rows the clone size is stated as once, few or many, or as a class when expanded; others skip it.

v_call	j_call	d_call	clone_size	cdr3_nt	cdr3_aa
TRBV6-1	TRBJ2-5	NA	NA	TGTGCCAGCAGTGAAGCGGGTGGGGAGACCCAGTACTTC	CASSEAGGETQYF
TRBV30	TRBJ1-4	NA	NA	TGTGCCTGGAGTGTATCGGTGGTGGGTGAAAAACTGTTTTTT	CAWSVSVVGEKLFF
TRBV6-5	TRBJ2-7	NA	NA	TGTGCCAGCAGTTACTCGCACGGGGGCTACGAGCAGTACTTC	CASSYSHGGYEQYF
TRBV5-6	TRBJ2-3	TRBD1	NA	TGTGCCAGCAGCTTGTTTGAGGGGGCTTGGACAGATACGCAGTATTTT	CASSLFEGAWTDTQYF
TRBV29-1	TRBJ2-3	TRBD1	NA	TGCAGCGTGGTTAGGACAGGGGGCGCGGATACGCAGTATTTT	CSVVRTGGADTQYF
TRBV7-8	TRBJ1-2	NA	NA	TGTGCCAGCAGCGGACGCCGAGATTCAGGTTTCTATGGCTACACCTTC	CASSGRRDSGFYGYTF
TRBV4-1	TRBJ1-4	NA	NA	TGCGCCAGCAGCCAAGAGGCAACTAATGAAAAACTGTTTTTT	CASSQEATNEKLFF
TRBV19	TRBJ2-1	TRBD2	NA	TGTGCCAGTAGTATACTTCGTCTAGCGGGAGATGTTGAGCAGTTCTTC	CASSILRLAGDVEQFF
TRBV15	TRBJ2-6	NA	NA	TGTGCCACCAGCAGAGACAGGGGTGGGGCCAACGTCCTGACTTTC	CATSRDRGGANVLTF
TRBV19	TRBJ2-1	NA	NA	TGTGCCAGCGTTCGGTCTAGCGCCCACAATGAGCAGTTCTTC	CASVRSSAHNEQFF
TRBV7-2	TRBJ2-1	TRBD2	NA	TGTGCCAGCAGCTGGGCCGGGACTAGCGGGAGTTACAATGAGCAGTTCTTC	CASSWAGTSGSYNEQFF
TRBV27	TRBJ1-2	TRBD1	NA	TGTGCCAGCAGTTTATCGACAGGGGGTTATGGCTACACCTTC	CASSLSTGGYGYTF
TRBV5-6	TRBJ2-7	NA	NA	TGTGCCAGCAGCTTGGCACTAGCCTTTAGGCACGAGCAGTACTTC	CASSLALAFRHEQYF
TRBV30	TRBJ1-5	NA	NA	TGTGCCTGGATTTCTTACAGGTTTAGCAATCAGCCCCAGCATTTT	CAWISYRFSNQPQHF
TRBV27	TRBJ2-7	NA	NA	TGTGCCAGCAGTTTTTTTACCTACGAGCAGTACTTC	CASSFFTYEQYF
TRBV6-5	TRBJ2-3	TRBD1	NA	TGTGCCAGCAGTTGCGAACTCCAGGGGGCGCGCGGCACGCAGTATTTT	CASSCELQGARGTQYF
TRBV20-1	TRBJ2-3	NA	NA	TGCAGTGCTACCGGAACAGATACGCAGTATTTT	CSATGTDTQYF
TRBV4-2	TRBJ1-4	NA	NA	TGTGCCAGCAGCTCGGACCAAAGTAGGCCCGCGATCCTAAATGAAAAACTGTTTTTT	CASSSDQSRPAILNEKLFF
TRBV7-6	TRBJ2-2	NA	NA	TGTGCCAGCAGGGAAGGGGATGGGAACACCGGGGAGCTGTTTTTT	CASREGDGNTGELFF
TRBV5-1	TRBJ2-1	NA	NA	TGCGCCAGCAGCTTGGCCAAGGTAGCGGCCTACAATGAGCAGTTCTTC	CASSLAKVAAYNEQFF
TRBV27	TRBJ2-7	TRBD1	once	TGTGCCAGCAGTCGACAGGGAGAGACCTACGAGCAGTACTTC	CASSRQGETYEQYF